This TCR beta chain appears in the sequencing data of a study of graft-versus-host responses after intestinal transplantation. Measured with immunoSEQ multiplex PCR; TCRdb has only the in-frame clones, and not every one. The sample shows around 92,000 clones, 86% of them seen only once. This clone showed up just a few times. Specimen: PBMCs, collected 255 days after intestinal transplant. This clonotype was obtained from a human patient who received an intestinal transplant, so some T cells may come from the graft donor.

The CDR3 loop reads CASKDSNQPQHF. As DNA, the CDR3 is TGTGCCAGCAAGGACAGCAATCAGCCCCAGCATTTT. This chain links TRBV28 with TRBJ1-5; D remains unclear. V lost 7 bases to trimming and J lost 1 base, with 5 bases between them. The CDR3 loop spans 12 amino acids. From germline, CDR1 is MDHEN and CDR2 SYDVKM.